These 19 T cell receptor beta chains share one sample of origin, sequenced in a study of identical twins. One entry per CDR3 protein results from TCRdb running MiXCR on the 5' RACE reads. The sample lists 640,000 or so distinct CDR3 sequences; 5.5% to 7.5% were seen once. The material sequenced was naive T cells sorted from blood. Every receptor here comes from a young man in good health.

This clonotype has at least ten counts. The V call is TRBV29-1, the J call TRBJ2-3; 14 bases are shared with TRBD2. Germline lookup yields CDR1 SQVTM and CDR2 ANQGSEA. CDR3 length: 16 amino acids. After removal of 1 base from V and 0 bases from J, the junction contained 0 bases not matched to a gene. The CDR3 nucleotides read TGCAGCGTTGAAGGACTAGCGGGAGGGAGCACAGATACGCAGTATTTT. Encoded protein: CSVEGLAGGSTDTQYF.

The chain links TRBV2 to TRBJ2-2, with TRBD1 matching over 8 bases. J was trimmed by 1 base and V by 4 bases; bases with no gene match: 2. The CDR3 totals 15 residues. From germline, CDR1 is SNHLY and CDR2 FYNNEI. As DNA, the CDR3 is TGTGCCAGCAGTGGGGACAGGATGAACACCGGGGAGCTGTTTTTT. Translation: CASSGDRMNTGELFF.

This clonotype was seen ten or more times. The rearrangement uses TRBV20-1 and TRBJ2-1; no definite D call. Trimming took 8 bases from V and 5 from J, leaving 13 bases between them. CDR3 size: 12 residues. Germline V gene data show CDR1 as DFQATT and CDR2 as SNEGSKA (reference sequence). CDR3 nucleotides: TGCAGTACATTCAGACCCCACAATGAGCAGTTCTTC. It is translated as CSTFRPHNEQFF.

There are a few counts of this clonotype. The CDR3 DNA reads as TGCGCCAGCAGCCAAGAATCTACTCAGTACTTC. Its translation is CASSQESTQYF. The chain combines TRBV4-1 with TRBJ2-4; no clear D. The germline gives CDR1 MGHRA, CDR2 YSYEKL. Trimming removed 0 bases at V and 12 bases at J, with 6 bases between. This CDR3 has 11 residues.

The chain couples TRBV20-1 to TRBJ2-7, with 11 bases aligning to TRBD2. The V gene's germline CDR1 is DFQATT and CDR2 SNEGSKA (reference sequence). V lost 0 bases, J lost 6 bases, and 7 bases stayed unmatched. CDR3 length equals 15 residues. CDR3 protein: CSARDNSLAGGEQYV. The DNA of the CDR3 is TGCAGTGCTAGAGATAACTCTCTAGCGGGAGGCGAGCAGTACGTC.

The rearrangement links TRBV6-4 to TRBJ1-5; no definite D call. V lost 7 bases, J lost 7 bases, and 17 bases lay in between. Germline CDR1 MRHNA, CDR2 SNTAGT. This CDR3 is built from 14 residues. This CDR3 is CASMRNRVGQPQHF. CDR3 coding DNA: TGTGCCAGCATGAGGAATAGGGTCGGACAGCCCCAGCATTTT.

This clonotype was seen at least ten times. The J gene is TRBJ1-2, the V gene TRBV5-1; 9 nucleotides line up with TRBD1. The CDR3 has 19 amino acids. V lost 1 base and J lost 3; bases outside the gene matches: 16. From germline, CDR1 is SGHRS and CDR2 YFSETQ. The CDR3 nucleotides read TGCGCCAGCAGCTTGCGTCTTTCGGGACAGGGACTCAGCGACTATGGCTACACCTTC. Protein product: CASSLRLSGQGLSDYGYTF.

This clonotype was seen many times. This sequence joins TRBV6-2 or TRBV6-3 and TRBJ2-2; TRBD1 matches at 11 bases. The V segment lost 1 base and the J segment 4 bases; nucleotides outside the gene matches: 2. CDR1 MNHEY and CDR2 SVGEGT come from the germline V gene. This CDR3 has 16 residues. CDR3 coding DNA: TGTGCCAGCAGTTACTTTGGGACAGGGGGCACCGGGGAGCTGTTTTTT. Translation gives CASSYFGTGGTGELFF.

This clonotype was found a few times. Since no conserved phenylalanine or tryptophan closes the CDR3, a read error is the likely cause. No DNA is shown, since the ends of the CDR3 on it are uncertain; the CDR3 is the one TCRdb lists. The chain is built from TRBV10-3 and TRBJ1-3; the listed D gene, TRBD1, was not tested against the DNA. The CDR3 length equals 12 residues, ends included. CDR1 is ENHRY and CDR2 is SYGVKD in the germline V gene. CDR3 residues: CAIRGVQKTAHD.

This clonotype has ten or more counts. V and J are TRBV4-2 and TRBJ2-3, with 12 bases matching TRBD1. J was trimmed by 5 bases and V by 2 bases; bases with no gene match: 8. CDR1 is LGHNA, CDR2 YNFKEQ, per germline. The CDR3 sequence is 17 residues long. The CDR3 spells CASSQSWDRGRGDTQYF. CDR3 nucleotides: TGTGCCAGCAGCCAATCCTGGGACAGGGGGCGCGGAGATACGCAGTATTTT.

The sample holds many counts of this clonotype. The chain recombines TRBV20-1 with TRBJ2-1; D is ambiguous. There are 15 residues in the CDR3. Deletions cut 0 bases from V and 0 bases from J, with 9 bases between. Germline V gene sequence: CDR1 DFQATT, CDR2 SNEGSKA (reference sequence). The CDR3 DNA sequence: TGCAGTGCTAGAGATACGCTAGTCTCCTACAATGAGCAGTTCTTC. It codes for CSARDTLVSYNEQFF.

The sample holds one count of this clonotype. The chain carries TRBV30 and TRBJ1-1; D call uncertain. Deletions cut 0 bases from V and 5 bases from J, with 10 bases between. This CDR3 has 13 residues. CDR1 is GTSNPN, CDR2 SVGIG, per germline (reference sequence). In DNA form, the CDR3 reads TGTGCCTGGAGTGTACTGGGGAAGACTGAAGCTTTCTTT. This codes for CAWSVLGKTEAFF.

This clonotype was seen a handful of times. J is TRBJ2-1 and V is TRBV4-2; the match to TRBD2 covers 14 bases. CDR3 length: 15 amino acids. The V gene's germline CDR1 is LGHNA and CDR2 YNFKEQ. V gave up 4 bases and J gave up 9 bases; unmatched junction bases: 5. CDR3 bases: TGTGCCAGCAGCCCCGGACTAGCGGGAGGAAGTGAGCAGTTCTTC. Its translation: CASSPGLAGGSEQFF.

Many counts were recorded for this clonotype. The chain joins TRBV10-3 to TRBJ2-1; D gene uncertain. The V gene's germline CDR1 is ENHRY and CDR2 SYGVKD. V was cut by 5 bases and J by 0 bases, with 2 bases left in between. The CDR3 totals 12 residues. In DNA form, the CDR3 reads TGTGCCATCAGTCCCTCCTACAATGAGCAGTTCTTC. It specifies CAISPSYNEQFF.

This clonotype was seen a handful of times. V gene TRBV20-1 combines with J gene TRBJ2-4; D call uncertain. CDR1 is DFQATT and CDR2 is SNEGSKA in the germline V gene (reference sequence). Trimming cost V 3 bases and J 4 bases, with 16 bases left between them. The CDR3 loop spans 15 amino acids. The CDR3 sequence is CSASFLVSRKNIQYF. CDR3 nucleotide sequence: TGCAGTGCTAGTTTTTTGGTCAGTAGGAAAAACATTCAGTACTTC.

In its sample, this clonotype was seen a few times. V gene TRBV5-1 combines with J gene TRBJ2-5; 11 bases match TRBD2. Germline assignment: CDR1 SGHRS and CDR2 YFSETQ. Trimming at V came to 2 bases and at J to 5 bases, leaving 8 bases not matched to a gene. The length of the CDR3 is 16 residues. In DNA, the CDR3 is TGCGCCAGCAGCTTTACTAGCGGGAGTTTCCGGGAGACCCAGTACTTC. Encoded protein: CASSFTSGSFRETQYF.

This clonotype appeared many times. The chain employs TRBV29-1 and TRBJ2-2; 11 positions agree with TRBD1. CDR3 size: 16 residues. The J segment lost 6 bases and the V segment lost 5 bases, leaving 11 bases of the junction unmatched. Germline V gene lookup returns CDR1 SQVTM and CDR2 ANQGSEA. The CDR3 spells CSVKRDRGKVAGELFF. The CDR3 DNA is TGCAGCGTTAAACGGGACAGGGGGAAGGTTGCCGGGGAGCTGTTTTTT.

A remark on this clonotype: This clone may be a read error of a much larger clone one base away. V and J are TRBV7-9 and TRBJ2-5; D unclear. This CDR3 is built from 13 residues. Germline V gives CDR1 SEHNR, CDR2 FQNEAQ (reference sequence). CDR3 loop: CVSSRRPQETQYF. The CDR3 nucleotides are TGTGTCAGCAGCAGGAGACCCCAAGAGACCCAGTACTTC.

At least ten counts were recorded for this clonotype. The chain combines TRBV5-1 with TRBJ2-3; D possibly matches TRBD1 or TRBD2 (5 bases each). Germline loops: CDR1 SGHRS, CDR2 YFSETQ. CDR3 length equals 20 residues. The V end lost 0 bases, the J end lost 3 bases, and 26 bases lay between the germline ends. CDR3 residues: CASSLGPPGSGRRTTDTQYF. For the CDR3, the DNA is TGCGCCAGCAGCTTGGGACCCCCGGGCAGTGGGCGGAGGACAACAGATACGCAGTATTTT.